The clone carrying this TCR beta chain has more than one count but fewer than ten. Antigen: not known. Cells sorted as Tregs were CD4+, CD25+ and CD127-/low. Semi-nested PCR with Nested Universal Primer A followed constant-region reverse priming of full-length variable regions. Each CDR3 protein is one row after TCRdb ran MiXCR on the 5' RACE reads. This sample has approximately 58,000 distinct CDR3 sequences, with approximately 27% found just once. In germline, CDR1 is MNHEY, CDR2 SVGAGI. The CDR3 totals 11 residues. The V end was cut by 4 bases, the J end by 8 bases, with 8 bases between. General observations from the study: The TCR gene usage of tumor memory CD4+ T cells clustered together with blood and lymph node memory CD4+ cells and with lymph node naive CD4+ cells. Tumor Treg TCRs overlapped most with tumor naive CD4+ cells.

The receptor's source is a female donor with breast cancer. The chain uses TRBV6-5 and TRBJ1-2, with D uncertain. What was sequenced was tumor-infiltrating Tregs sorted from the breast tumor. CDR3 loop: CASSSSRGYTF. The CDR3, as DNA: TGTGCCAGCAGTTCCTCTAGGGGCTACACCTTC.